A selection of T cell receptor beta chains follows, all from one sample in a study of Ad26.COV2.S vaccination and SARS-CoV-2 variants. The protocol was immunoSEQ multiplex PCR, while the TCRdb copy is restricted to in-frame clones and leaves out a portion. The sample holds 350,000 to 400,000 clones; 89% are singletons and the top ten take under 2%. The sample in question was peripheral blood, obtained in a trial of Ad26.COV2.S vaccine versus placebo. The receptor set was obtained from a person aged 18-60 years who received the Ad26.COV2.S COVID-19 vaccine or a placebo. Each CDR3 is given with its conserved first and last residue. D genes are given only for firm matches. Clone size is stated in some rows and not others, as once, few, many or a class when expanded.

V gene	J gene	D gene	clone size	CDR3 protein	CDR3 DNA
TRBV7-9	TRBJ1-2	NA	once	CASSQLGGIGYTF	TGTGCCAGCAGCCAACTGGGGGGTATTGGCTACACCTTC
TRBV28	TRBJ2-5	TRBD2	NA	CASSKGLAGARQTQYF	TGTGCCAGCAGTAAGGGACTAGCGGGAGCTAGGCAGACCCAGTACTTC
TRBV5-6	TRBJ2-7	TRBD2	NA	CASSAGLAYEQYF	TGTGCCAGCAGCGCGGGACTAGCCTACGAGCAGTACTTC
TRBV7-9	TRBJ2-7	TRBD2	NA	CASSSRGGGNEQYF	TGTGCCAGCAGCTCCCGCGGGGGGGGTAACGAGCAGTACTTC
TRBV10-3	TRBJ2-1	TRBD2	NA	CAISAGGPSYNEQFF	TGTGCCATCAGTGCGGGGGGGCCCTCCTACAATGAGCAGTTCTTC
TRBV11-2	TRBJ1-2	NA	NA	CASSFGGGANYGYTF	TGTGCCAGCAGCTTCGGAGGCGGTGCTAACTATGGCTACACCTTC
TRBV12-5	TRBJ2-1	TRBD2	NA	CASGSLSGGRVYEQFF	TGTGCTAGTGGTTCTCTTAGCGGGGGGAGGGTATACGAGCAGTTCTTC
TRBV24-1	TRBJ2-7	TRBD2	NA	CATSDSPLASGNLLEYYEQYF	TGTGCCACCAGTGATTCCCCCTTAGCTAGCGGTAATTTGTTGGAGTACTACGAGCAGTACTTC
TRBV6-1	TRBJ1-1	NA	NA	CASSEALATEAFF	TGTGCCAGCAGTGAAGCCTTGGCCACTGAAGCTTTCTTT
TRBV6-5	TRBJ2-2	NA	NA	CASKTGHYTGELFF	TGTGCCAGCAAGACGGGACACTACACCGGGGAGCTGTTTTTT
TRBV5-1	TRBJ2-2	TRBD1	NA	CASSLGTGWTTGELFF	TGCGCCAGCAGTCTAGGGACAGGGTGGACCACCGGGGAGCTGTTTTTT
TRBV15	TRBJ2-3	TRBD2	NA	CATSYPDSASGIDTDTQYF	TGTGCCACCAGCTACCCCGATTCGGCTAGCGGGATTGACACAGATACGCAGTATTTT
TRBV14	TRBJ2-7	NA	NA	CASSQGSLLGPYEQYF	TGTGCCAGCAGCCAAGGCTCACTCCTTGGCCCCTACGAGCAGTACTTC
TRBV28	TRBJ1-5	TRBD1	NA	CASSQGQNNQPQHF	TGTGCCAGCAGCCAGGGACAGAACAATCAGCCCCAGCATTTT
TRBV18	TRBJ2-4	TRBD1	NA	CASSPGQGNIQYF	TGTGCCAGCTCACCTGGACAGGGGAACATTCAGTACTTC
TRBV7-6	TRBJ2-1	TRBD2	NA	CASSLDGGRRNEQFF	TGTGCCAGCAGCTTAGACGGCGGGAGGCGGAATGAGCAGTTCTTC
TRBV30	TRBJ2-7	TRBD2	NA	CAWSAGLAGVGEQYF	TGTGCCTGGAGTGCGGGACTAGCGGGAGTGGGGGAGCAGTACTTC
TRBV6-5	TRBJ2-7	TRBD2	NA	CASRGTSASTYEQYF	TGTGCCAGCAGGGGGACTAGCGCTTCGACCTACGAGCAGTACTTC
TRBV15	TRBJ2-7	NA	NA	CATSGGTESYEQYF	TGTGCCACCAGCGGAGGGACGGAGTCCTACGAGCAGTACTTC
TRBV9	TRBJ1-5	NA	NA	CASSRDNSDQPQHF	TGTGCCAGCAGCCGGGACAACTCAGATCAGCCCCAGCATTTT
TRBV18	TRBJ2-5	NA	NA	CASSPPQGETQYF	TGTGCCAGCTCACCACCCCAAGGGGAGACCCAGTACTTC
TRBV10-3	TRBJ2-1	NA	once	CAITVADQANEQFF	TGTGCCATCACAGTGGCAGATCAAGCCAATGAGCAGTTCTTC
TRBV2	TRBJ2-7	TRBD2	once	CASRLGGFEQYF	TGTGCCAGCAGGCTGGGGGGGTTCGAGCAGTACTTC
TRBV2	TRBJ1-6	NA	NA	CASSGMGYNSPLHF	TGTGCCAGCAGTGGAATGGGATATAATTCACCCCTCCACTTT
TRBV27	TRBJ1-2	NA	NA	CASSLSIQAHYGYTF	TGTGCCAGCAGTTTATCGATCCAGGCGCACTATGGCTACACCTTC
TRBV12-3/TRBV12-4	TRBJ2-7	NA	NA	CASSSGPFYEQYF	TGTGCCAGCAGTTCAGGACCCTTCTACGAGCAGTACTTC
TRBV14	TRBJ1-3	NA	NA	CASSQGDRPRGDSGNTIYF	TGTGCCAGCAGCCAAGGTGACAGGCCGCGAGGGGACTCTGGAAACACCATATATTTT
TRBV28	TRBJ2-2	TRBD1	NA	CASNAGTVNTGELFF	TGTGCCAGCAACGCCGGGACAGTGAACACCGGGGAGCTGTTTTTT
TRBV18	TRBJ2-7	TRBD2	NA	CASSPTSGSNYEQYF	TGTGCCAGCTCACCAACTAGCGGGAGTAACTACGAGCAGTACTTC
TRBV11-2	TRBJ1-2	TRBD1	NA	CASSLDGQGAGYGYTF	TGTGCCAGCAGCTTAGATGGGCAGGGGGCGGGCTATGGCTACACCTTC
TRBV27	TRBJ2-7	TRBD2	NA	CASSLISGRASEQYF	TGTGCCAGCAGTTTAATTAGCGGGAGGGCCTCCGAGCAGTACTTC
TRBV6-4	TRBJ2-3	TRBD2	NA	CASSDAGGSGDTQYF	TGTGCCAGCAGTGACGCCGGGGGGAGTGGAGATACGCAGTATTTT
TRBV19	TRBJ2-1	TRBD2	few	CASSISSGRLGNEQFF	TGTGCCAGTAGTATTTCTAGCGGGAGGTTAGGCAATGAGCAGTTCTTC
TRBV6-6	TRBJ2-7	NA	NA	CASRAVYEQYF	TGTGCCAGCAGAGCTGTCTACGAGCAGTACTTC
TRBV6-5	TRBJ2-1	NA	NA	CASSYGSGAGKSEQFF	TGTGCCAGCAGTTACGGTTCCGGGGCGGGTAAGAGTGAGCAGTTCTTC
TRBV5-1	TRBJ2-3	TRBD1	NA	CASRTGTGITDTQYF	TGCGCCAGCAGGACCGGGACAGGCATCACAGATACGCAGTATTTT
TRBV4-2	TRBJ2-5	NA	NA	CASSQAGETQYF	TGTGCCAGCAGCCAAGCGGGGGAGACCCAGTACTTC
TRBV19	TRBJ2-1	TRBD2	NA	CASSLGLAGELEQFF	TGTGCCAGTAGTCTAGGACTAGCGGGAGAGCTTGAGCAGTTCTTC
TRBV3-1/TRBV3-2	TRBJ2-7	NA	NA	CASSQDPRNEQYF	TGTGCCAGCAGCCAAGACCCCCGGAACGAGCAGTACTTC
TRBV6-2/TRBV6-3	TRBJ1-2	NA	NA	CASSYSRWYGYTF	TGTGCCAGCAGTTACTCGAGATGGTATGGCTACACCTTC
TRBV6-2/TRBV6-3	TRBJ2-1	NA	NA	CASSYPRAPWGEQFF	TGTGCCAGCAGTTACCCGAGGGCTCCCTGGGGTGAGCAGTTCTTC
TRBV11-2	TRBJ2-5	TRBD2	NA	CASSLEASGRGETQYF	TGTGCCAGCAGCTTAGAAGCTAGCGGGAGGGGAGAGACCCAGTACTTC